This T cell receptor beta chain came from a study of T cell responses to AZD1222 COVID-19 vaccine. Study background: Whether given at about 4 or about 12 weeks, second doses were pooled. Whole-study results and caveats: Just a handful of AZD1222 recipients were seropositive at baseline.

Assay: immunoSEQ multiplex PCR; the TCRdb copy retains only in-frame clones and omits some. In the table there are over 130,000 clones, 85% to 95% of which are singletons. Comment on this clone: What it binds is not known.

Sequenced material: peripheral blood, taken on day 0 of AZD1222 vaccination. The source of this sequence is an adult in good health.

The CDR3 DNA reads as TGTGCCAGTAGTCCAAGGGACATTGTCTACGAGCAGTACTTC. As protein: CASSPRDIVYEQYF. The chain couples TRBV19 to TRBJ2-7, with D tentatively TRBD1 (6 bases). V gave up 5 bases and J gave up 3 bases, with 14 bases separating them. The CDR3 consists of 14 residues. Germline V lookup: CDR1 LNHDA, CDR2 SQIVND (reference sequence).